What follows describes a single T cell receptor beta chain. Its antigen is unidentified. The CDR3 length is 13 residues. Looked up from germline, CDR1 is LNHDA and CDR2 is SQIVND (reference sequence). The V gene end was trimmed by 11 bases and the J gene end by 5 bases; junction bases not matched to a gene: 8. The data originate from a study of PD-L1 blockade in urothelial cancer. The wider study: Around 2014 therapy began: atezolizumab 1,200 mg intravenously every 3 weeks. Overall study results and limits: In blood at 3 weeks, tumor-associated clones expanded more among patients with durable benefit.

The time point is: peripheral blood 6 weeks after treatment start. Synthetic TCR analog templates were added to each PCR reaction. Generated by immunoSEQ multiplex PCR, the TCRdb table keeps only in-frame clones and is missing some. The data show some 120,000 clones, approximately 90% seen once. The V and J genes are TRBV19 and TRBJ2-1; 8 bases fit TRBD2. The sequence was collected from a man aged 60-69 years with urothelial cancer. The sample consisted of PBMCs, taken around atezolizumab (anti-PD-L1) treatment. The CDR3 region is CASWTSRNNEQFF. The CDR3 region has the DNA TGTGCCTCATGGACTAGCCGAAACAATGAGCAGTTCTTC. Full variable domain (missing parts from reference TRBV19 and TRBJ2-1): DGGITQSPKYLFRKEGQNVTLSCEQNLNHDAMYWYRQDPGQGLRLIYYSQIVNDFQKGDIAEGYSVSREKKESFPLTVTSAQKNPTAFYLCASWTSRNNEQFFGPGTRLTVL.